This T cell receptor (beta chain) comes out of a study of T cells after yellow fever vaccination. Worth noting for this clonotype: What it binds is unknown.

Germline V gene data show CDR1 as DFQATT and CDR2 as SNEGSKA (reference sequence). The CDR3 sequence is 14 residues long. Germline trimming cut 2 bases from V and 3 bases from J; bases unmatched to any gene: 4. TCRdb used MiXCR to reprocess the 5' RACE reads, holding one entry per CDR3 protein. The sample has 610,000 or so distinct CDR3 sequences; roughly an eighth are singletons. Notes on the study in general: Clones that expanded after primary vaccination mostly reappeared after the booster (96% CD4, roughly 87% CD8).

The starting material was PBMCs, obtained on the day of the yellow fever booster vaccination. The J gene is TRBJ2-4, the V gene TRBV20-1, with 7 nucleotides matching TRBD2. The TCR sequence derives from a man between 25 and 39 years old who received the YFV17D yellow fever vaccine. CDR3 amino acids: CSARTGEGKNIQYF. The CDR3, as DNA: TGCAGTGCTAGAACCGGGGAGGGCAAAAACATTCAGTACTTC.